A single sample gave rise to the 32 T cell receptor beta chains below, sequenced in a study of blood T cell repertoires in COVID-19 (dated by TCRdb to about 2020). Libraries were built with the immunoSEQ multiplex PCR assay. In its TCRdb copy, this immuneACCESS table keeps in-frame sequences only and misses some clones. Where compared with another copy, unresolved V genes explain less than half of these, and the others have no known cause. Recorded for this sample are about 290,000 clones; under 90% of them occurred a single time. The biggest ten clones account for 0.85% to 0.95% of the sample. Sequencing input: peripheral blood. The receptor set was obtained from a woman aged 40 to 50 who had recovered from COVID-19.

The chain recombines TRBV28 with TRBJ2-1; 11 bases map to TRBD2. Germline values: CDR1 MDHEN, CDR2 SYDVKM. This CDR3 region has 15 residues. V lost 4 bases, J lost 4 bases, and 3 bases stayed unmatched. The CDR3 nucleotides are TGTGCCAGCAGTTCCGGGACTAGCGGATACAATGAGCAGTTCTTC. This encodes CASSSGTSGYNEQFF.

The V and J genes are TRBV30 and TRBJ2-3; TRBD1 might be the D (6 bases). The CDR3 sequence is 12 residues long. CDR1 is GTSNPN, CDR2 SVGIG, per germline (reference sequence). The ends were cut back, 5 bases at V and 5 bases at J, with 11 bases in the middle. The CDR3 DNA follows: TGTGCCTGGGCCAGGGGTGAAGATACGCAGTATTTT. Protein product: CAWARGEDTQYF.

The table lists this clone with a few counts. The chain links TRBV2 to TRBJ2-7; D is possibly TRBD1 (5 bases). CDR1 SNHLY and CDR2 FYNNEI come from the germline V gene. The CDR3 has 16 residues. V lost 3 bases and J lost 2, with 17 bases in between. CDR3 bases: TGTGCCAGCAGTGATCCGGGTAGCAGGGCGGCCTACGAGCAGTACTTC. The encoded protein is CASSDPGSRAAYEQYF.

CDR3 nucleotides: TGTGCCAGCCAGATGACGGGCTCCTACGAGCAGTACTTC. Translated, it gives CASQMTGSYEQYF. The chain joins TRBV7-9 to TRBJ2-7; no clear D. This CDR3 region has 13 residues. Per the germline V gene, CDR1 is SEHNR and CDR2 is FQNEAQ (reference sequence). Trimming removed 8 bases at V and 0 bases at J, with 11 bases between.

V usage is TRBV19 and J usage is TRBJ1-2; D might be TRBD1 (5 bases). V gave up 6 bases and J gave up 1 base, with 15 bases separating them. The length of the CDR3 is 15 residues. CDR1 LNHDA and CDR2 SQIVND come from the germline V gene (reference sequence). This CDR3 is CASSPRGDVNYGYTF. In nucleotides, the CDR3 is TGTGCCAGTAGCCCACGGGGGGACGTTAACTATGGCTACACCTTC.

The chain has TRBV2 and TRBJ1-2; the D gene is possibly TRBD1 (5 bases). The CDR3 runs to 16 residues. With 8 bases removed from V and 3 bases from J, the gap between germline ends came to 22 bases. The germline gives CDR1 SNHLY, CDR2 FYNNEI. The CDR3 region has the DNA TGTGCCAGCCCTGTTCGGACCGGCGGAGGGGACTATGGCTACACCTTC. The encoded protein is CASPVRTGGGDYGYTF.

The rearrangement uses TRBV5-1 and TRBJ1-2; D gene uncertain. CDR1 is SGHRS and CDR2 is YFSETQ in the germline V gene. With 1 base removed from V and 2 bases from J, the gap between germline ends came to 9 bases. The CDR3 has 14 amino acids. CDR3 in DNA: TGCGCCAGCAGCTTGTCTCCGGGGAACTATGGCTACACCTTC. Encoded protein: CASSLSPGNYGYTF.

The J gene is TRBJ1-2, the V gene TRBV7-9; 10 nucleotides align to TRBD1. This CDR3 has 15 residues. Germline V gene sequence: CDR1 SEHNR, CDR2 FQNEAQ (reference sequence). V lost 0 bases to trimming and J lost 8 bases; unmatched junction nucleotides: 6. The CDR3 region is CASSLAGTGAGGYTF. The CDR3 DNA follows: TGTGCCAGCAGCTTAGCAGGGACAGGGGCTGGAGGCTACACCTTC. The full variable domain, its missing parts supplied by reference TRBV7-9 and TRBJ1-2, is DTGVSQNPRHKITKRGQNVTFRCDPISEHNRLYWYRQTLGQGPEFLTYFQNEAQLEKSRLLSDRFSAERPKGSFSTLEIQRTEQGDSAMYLCASSLAGTGAGGYTFGSGTRLTVV.

The chain is built from TRBV7-9 and TRBJ2-3; no clear D. CDR3 size: 14 residues. Germline V gene sequence: CDR1 SEHNR, CDR2 FQNEAQ (reference sequence). V lost 0 bases and J 3 bases, leaving 7 bases between the germline ends. CDR3 DNA sequence: TGTGCCAGCAGCTTAGCAGTACGGACAGATACGCAGTATTTT. Translating gives CASSLAVRTDTQYF.

This clone appeared once. The chain joins TRBV6-2 or TRBV6-3 to TRBJ2-3, with 7 bases lining up with TRBD2. Trimming took 4 bases from V and 1 from J; bases not matched to a gene: 20. Germline V gene data show CDR1 as MNHEY and CDR2 as SVGEGT. There are 20 residues in the CDR3. As DNA, the CDR3 is TGTGCCAGCAGTTTTCGACCGGCTAGCGGAAACCTTATGGGCACAGATACGCAGTATTTT. Protein: CASSFRPASGNLMGTDTQYF.

The chain joins TRBV19 to TRBJ1-3, with 7 bases that match TRBD1. The CDR3 loop spans 16 amino acids. Germline CDR1 LNHDA, CDR2 SQIVND (reference sequence). V gave up 0 bases and J gave up 0 bases; unmatched junction bases: 2. Here the CDR3 reads CASSIDAGGSGNTIYF. The CDR3 DNA is TGTGCCAGTAGTATAGATGCAGGGGGCTCTGGAAACACCATATATTTT.

V is TRBV30 and J is TRBJ1-1; tentatively, D is TRBD1 (6 bases). The CDR3 spans 12 residues. Per germline, CDR1 GTSNPN and CDR2 SVGIG (reference sequence). V was shortened by 2 bases and J by 11 bases, with 15 bases between the two germline ends. The CDR3 DNA follows: TGTGCCTGGAGTCCAGCGGGGGGGGCGGCTTTCTTT. Its protein product is CAWSPAGGAAFF.

The chain has TRBV4-2 and TRBJ1-2, with a possible D match to TRBD1 (5 bases). The V gene lost 0 bases and the J gene lost 3 bases, with 11 bases spanning the gap. This CDR3 is 15 amino acids long. The V gene's germline CDR1 is LGHNA and CDR2 YNFKEQ. CDR3 bases: TGTGCCAGCAGCCAAGAGGGCGCAGGGTACTATGGCTACACCTTC. This translates into CASSQEGAGYYGYTF.

This chain connects TRBV5-5 to TRBJ1-5; the D is unclear. V was clipped by 4 bases and J by 1 base, with 15 bases between them. CDR1 is SGHKS and CDR2 is YYEKEE in the germline V gene (reference sequence). The CDR3 runs to 16 residues. The DNA for the CDR3 is TGTGCCAGCAGCCCGGGAGGCAGGTGGAGCAATCAGCCCCAGCATTTT. It encodes CASSPGGRWSNQPQHF.

This chain links TRBV5-1 with TRBJ2-7; the match to TRBD1 covers 9 bases. J lost 4 bases, V lost 0 bases, and 8 bases had no gene match. CDR1 is SGHRS, CDR2 YFSETQ, per germline. This CDR3 spans 16 amino acids. The CDR3 reads CASSLGQGVMGYEQYF. In DNA form, the CDR3 reads TGCGCCAGCAGCTTGGGACAGGGGGTGATGGGTTACGAGCAGTACTTC.

This chain connects TRBV24-1 to TRBJ2-7; perhaps TRBD2 as D (7 bases). In germline, CDR1 is KGHDR, CDR2 SFDVKD. This CDR3 region has 15 residues. V lost 4 bases and J lost 3, with 15 bases in between. The CDR3 DNA reads as TGTGCCACCAGTGACCCGGGGAGGGGGGACTACGAGCAGTACTTC. Translating gives CATSDPGRGDYEQYF.

CDR3 sequence reads: CASSARRGSDSPLHF. The CDR3 DNA reads as TGTGCCAGCAGCGCCCGCCGGGGGTCGGATTCACCCCTCCACTTT. The chain employs TRBV6-4 and TRBJ1-6; D possibly corresponds to TRBD1 (5 bases). With 6 bases removed from V and 8 bases from J, the gap between germline ends came to 17 bases. Germline V gene sequence: CDR1 MRHNA, CDR2 SNTAGT. This CDR3 comprises 15 residues.

The rearrangement joins TRBV19 to TRBJ2-3; 9 bases are shared with TRBD2. With V trimmed by 2 bases and J by 3 bases, 3 bases remained unmatched. There are 15 residues in the CDR3. Germline V gene sequence: CDR1 LNHDA, CDR2 SQIVND (reference sequence). CDR3 protein: CASSILAGKTDTQYF. The CDR3 DNA reads as TGTGCCAGTAGTATACTAGCGGGAAAGACAGATACGCAGTATTTT.

The chain combines TRBV19 with TRBJ2-2; TRBD2 matches 8 bases. The V gene end was trimmed by 6 bases and the J gene end by 2 bases; junction bases not matched to a gene: 8. Per the germline V gene, CDR1 is LNHDA and CDR2 is SQIVND (reference sequence). The CDR3 consists of 16 residues. In nucleotides, the CDR3 is TGTGCCAGTAGAACCCGACTAGCGAAAAACACCGGGGAGCTGTTTTTT. It yields the protein CASRTRLAKNTGELFF.

The V gene is TRBV7-3, the J gene TRBJ2-1, with 7 bases aligning to TRBD2. Germline assignment: CDR1 SGHTA and CDR2 FQGTGA. CDR3 length: 12 amino acids. V dropped 1 base and J dropped 10; count of bases not matched to a gene: 1. The CDR3 protein is CASSLNSGEQFF. In nucleotides, the CDR3 is TGTGCCAGCAGCTTAAATAGCGGGGAGCAGTTCTTC.

The V gene is TRBV7-2, the J gene TRBJ2-5; D not certain. The CDR3 has 13 amino acids. Trimming took off 0 bases at V and 1 base at J, with 3 bases between the two ends. CDR1 is SGHTA, CDR2 FQGNSA, per germline. CDR3 sequence reads: CASSLALQETQYF. As DNA, the CDR3 is TGTGCCAGCAGCTTAGCCCTCCAAGAGACCCAGTACTTC.

This chain uses TRBV10-2 with TRBJ2-3; 8 bases align to TRBD2. The CDR3 extends over 16 amino acids. V was pared by 5 bases and J by 3 bases, with 10 bases of the junction left unmatched. Germline CDR1 reads WSHSY; CDR2 reads SAAADI. CDR3 sequence reads: CASSSESGRGTDTQYF. The CDR3 nucleotides are TGCGCCAGCAGTTCAGAAAGCGGGAGAGGTACAGATACGCAGTATTTT.

This clone was detected only once. The CDR3 DNA is TGTGCCAGCAGCTCTACAGGGGCGGCTTCGGATACGCAGTATTTT. Translation gives CASSSTGAASDTQYF. The rearrangement links TRBV5-6 to TRBJ2-3, with 7 bases that match TRBD1. Trimming removed 3 bases from V and 6 bases from J; junction bases left unmatched: 10. Germline CDR1 reads SGHDT; CDR2 reads YYEEEE. This CDR3 has 15 amino acids.

The V call is TRBV7-9, the J call TRBJ2-1; D uncertain. Trimming left V 2 bases short and J 9 bases short, with 8 bases between. The V gene's germline CDR1 is SEHNR and CDR2 FQNEAQ (reference sequence). This CDR3 region has 12 residues. The CDR3 DNA sequence: TGTGCCAGCAGCTTACAGGCCGGTGAGCAGTTCTTC. This translates into CASSLQAGEQFF. Full variable domain (missing parts from reference TRBV7-9 and TRBJ2-1): DTGVSQNPRHKITKRGQNVTFRCDPISEHNRLYWYRQTLGQGPEFLTYFQNEAQLEKSRLLSDRFSAERPKGSFSTLEIQRTEQGDSAMYLCASSLQAGEQFFGPGTRLTVL.

The V call is TRBV6-1, the J call TRBJ2-7, with 10 bases matching TRBD2. This CDR3 is 16 amino acids long. Germline CDR1 and CDR2: MNHNS and SASEGT. The ends lost 3 bases at V and 6 bases at J; junction bases unmatched: 11. Here the CDR3 reads CASSDLGAGGPSEQYF. The CDR3 DNA reads as TGTGCCAGCAGTGATTTGGGAGCGGGAGGGCCGTCCGAGCAGTACTTC.

The chain recombines TRBV7-6 with TRBJ2-1, with D possibly matching TRBD2 (7 bases). The CDR3 consists of 19 residues. Germline values: CDR1 SGHVS, CDR2 FNYEAQ. V was cut by 5 bases and J by 0 bases, with 23 bases left in between. In nucleotides, the CDR3 is TGTGCCAGCAGCCGTGGTACTAGCGAGCAAGGGGGCTCCTACAATGAGCAGTTCTTC. Protein product: CASSRGTSEQGGSYNEQFF.

This chain joins TRBV4-1 and TRBJ2-2; TRBD2 matches at 7 bases. This CDR3 spans 16 amino acids. Germline V gene data show CDR1 as MGHRA and CDR2 as YSYEKL. Trimming at V came to 6 bases and at J to 2 bases, leaving 9 bases not matched to a gene. Here the CDR3 DNA reads TGCGCCAGCAGGGGGGGGTCGGGAGTCAACACCGGGGAGCTGTTTTTT. Its translation: CASRGGSGVNTGELFF.

The rearrangement links TRBV24-1 to TRBJ2-2; D unresolved. The CDR3 has 16 residues. Germline V gene lookup returns CDR1 KGHDR and CDR2 SFDVKD. V was clipped by 0 bases and J by 0 bases, with 7 bases between them. The CDR3 DNA reads TGTGCCACCAGTGATTTGGGGCAGGCGAACACCGGGGAGCTGTTTTTT. Protein: CATSDLGQANTGELFF.

The chain employs TRBV19 and TRBJ1-4; unclear D gene. Germline lookup yields CDR1 LNHDA and CDR2 SQIVND (reference sequence). The CDR3 consists of 15 residues. Trimming removed 5 bases at V and 0 bases at J, with 10 bases between. As DNA, the CDR3 is TGTGCCAGTAGTGGTCATCAGACAACTAATGAAAAACTGTTTTTT. Translated: CASSGHQTTNEKLFF.

This clone was counted between two and nine times. The V call is TRBV12-3 or TRBV12-4, the J call TRBJ2-2; a possible D gene is TRBD2 (5 bases). This CDR3 region has 13 residues. The V end lost 0 bases, the J end lost 6 bases, and 5 bases lay between the germline ends. In DNA form, the CDR3 reads TGTGCCAGCAGTTTAGCCGGGGCCGGGGAGCTGTTTTTT. Translation: CASSLAGAGELFF.

The rearrangement joins TRBV4-2 to TRBJ2-2; 9 bases align to TRBD2. Germline assignment: CDR1 LGHNA and CDR2 YNFKEQ. The CDR3 contains 16 residues. V lost 2 bases, J lost 2 bases, and 3 bases stayed unmatched. CDR3 protein: CASSQLAGHNTGELFF. In DNA form, the CDR3 reads TGTGCCAGCAGCCAACTAGCGGGACACAACACCGGGGAGCTGTTTTTT.

The sample holds a few counts of this clone. The junction shows a germline mismatch at one end, possibly a read error. The chain recombines TRBV19 with TRBJ2-1; no reliable D call. Germline V gives CDR1 LNHDA, CDR2 SQIVND (reference sequence). The CDR3 runs 14 residues. DNA of the CDR3: TGTGCCAGTAGCCCACCCTACTCCTTCAATGAGCAGTTCTTC. Protein: CASSPPYSFNEQFF.